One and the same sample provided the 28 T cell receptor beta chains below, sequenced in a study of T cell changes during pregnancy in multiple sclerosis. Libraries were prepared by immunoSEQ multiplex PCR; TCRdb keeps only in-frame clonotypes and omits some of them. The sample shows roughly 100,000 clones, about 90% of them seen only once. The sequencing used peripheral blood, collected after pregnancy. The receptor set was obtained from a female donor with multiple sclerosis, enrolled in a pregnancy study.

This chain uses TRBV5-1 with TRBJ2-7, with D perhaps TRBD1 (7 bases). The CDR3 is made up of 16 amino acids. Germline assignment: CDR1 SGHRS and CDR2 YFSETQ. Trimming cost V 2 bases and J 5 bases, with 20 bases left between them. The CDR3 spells CASSFGGRRGADEQYF. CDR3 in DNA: TGCGCCAGCAGCTTTGGGGGGCGCAGGGGGGCGGACGAGCAGTACTTC.

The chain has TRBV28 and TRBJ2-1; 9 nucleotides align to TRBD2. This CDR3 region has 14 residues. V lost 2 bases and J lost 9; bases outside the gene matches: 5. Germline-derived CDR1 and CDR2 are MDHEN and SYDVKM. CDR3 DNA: TGTGCCAGCAGTTTAGGGACTAGCTTCAGTGAGCAGTTCTTC. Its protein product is CASSLGTSFSEQFF.

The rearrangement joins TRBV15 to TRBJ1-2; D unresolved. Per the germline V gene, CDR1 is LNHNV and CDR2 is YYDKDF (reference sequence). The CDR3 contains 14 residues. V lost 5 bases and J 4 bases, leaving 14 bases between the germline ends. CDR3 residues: CATSRLGGSYGYTF. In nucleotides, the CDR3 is TGTGCCACCAGCCGATTAGGCGGCTCCTATGGCTACACCTTC. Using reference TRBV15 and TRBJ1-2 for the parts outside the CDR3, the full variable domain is DAMVIQNPRYQVTQFGKPVTLSCSQTLNHNVMYWYQQKSSQAPKLLFHYYDKDFNNEADTPDNFQSRRPNTSFCFLDIRSPGLGDTAMYLCATSRLGGSYGYTFGSGTRLTVV.

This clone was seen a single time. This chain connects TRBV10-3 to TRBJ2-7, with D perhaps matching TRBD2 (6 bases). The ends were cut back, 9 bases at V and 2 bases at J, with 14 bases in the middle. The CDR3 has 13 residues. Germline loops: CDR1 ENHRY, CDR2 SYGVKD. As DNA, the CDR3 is TGTGCCATTAGCGGCCTGGGGGCCTACGAGCAGTACTTC. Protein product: CAISGLGAYEQYF.

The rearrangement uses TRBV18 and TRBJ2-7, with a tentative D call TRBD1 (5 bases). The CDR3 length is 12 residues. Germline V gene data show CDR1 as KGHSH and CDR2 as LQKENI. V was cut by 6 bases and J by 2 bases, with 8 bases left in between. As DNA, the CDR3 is TGTGCCAGCTCGCAGGGAACCTACGAGCAGTACTTC. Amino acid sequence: CASSQGTYEQYF. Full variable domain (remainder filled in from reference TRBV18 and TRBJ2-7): NAGVMQNPRHLVRRRGQEARLRCSPMKGHSHVYWYRQLPEEGLKFMVYLQKENIIDESGMPKERFSAEFPKEGPSILRIQQVVRGDSAAYFCASSQGTYEQYFGPGTRLTVT.

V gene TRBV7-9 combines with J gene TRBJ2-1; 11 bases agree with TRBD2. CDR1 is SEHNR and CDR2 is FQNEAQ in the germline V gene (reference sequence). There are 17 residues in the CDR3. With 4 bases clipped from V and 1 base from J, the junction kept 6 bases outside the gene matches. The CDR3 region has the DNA TGTGCCAGCAGCTCACTAGCGGGGGTATCTTCCTACAATGAGCAGTTCTTC. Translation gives CASSSLAGVSSYNEQFF. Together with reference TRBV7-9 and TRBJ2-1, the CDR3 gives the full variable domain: DTGVSQNPRHKITKRGQNVTFRCDPISEHNRLYWYRQTLGQGPEFLTYFQNEAQLEKSRLLSDRFSAERPKGSFSTLEIQRTEQGDSAMYLCASSSLAGVSSYNEQFFGPGTRLTVL.

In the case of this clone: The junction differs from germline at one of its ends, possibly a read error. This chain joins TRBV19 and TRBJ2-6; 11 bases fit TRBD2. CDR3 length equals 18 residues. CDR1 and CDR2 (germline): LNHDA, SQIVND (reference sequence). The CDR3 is CASTILAGEASGANVLTF. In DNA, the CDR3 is TGTGCCAGTACTATACTAGCGGGGGAGGCCTCTGGGGCCAACGTCCTGACTTTC.

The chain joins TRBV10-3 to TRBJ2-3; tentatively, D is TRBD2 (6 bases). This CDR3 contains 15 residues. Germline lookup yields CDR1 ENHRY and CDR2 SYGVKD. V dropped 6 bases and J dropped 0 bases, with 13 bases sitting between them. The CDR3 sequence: CAIRDYRASTDTQYF. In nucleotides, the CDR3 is TGTGCCATCAGGGACTACCGTGCTAGCACAGATACGCAGTATTTT.

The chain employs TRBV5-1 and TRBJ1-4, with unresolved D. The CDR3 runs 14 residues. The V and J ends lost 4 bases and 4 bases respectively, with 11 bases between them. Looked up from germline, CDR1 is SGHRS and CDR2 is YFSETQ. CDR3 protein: CASSPEVYNEKLFF. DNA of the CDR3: TGCGCCAGCAGCCCTGAGGTTTATAATGAAAAACTGTTTTTT.

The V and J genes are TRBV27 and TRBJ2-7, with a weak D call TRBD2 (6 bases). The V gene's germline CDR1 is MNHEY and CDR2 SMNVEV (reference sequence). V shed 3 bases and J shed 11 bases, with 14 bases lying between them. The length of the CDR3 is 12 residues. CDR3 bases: TGTGCCAGCAGTTTTGGGGGGAGCGCGAAGTACTTC. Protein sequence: CASSFGGSAKYF.

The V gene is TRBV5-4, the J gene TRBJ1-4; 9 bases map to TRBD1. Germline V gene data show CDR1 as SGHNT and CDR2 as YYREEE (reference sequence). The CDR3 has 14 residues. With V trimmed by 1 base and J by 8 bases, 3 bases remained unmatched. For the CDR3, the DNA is TGTGCCAGCAGCTTGACAGGGGGCCGAGAAAAACTGTTTTTT. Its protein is CASSLTGGREKLFF.

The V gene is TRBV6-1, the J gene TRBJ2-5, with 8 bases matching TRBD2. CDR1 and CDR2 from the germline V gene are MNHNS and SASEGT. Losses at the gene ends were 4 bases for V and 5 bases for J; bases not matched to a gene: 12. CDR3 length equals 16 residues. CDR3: CASSGPTRGGDETQYF. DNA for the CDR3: TGTGCCAGCAGTGGCCCCACCCGGGGGGGGGACGAGACCCAGTACTTC.

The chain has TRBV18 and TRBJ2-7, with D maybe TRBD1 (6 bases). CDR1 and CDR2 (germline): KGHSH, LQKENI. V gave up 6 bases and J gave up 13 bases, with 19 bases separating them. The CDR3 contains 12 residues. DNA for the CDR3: TGTGCCAGCTCCCTTGATCTCGAGGGGGTTTACTTC. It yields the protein CASSLDLEGVYF.

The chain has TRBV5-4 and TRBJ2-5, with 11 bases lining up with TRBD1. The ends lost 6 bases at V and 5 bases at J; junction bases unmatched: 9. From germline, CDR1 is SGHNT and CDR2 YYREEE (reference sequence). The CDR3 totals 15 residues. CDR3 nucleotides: TGTGCCAGCAACTTCGGACAGGGGGCGGGGGAGACCCAGTACTTC. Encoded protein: CASNFGQGAGETQYF.

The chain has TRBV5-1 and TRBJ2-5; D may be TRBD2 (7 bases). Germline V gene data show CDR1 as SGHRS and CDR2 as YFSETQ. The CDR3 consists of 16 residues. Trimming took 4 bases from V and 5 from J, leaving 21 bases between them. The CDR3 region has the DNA TGCGCCAGCAGCACTCCAGCGGCGGGGGCTAAGGAGACCCAGTACTTC. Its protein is CASSTPAAGAKETQYF.

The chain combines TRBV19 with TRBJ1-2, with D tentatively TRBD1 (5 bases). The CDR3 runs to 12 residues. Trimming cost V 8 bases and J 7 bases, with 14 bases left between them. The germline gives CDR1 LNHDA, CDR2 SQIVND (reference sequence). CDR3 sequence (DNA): TGTGCCAGTCGCCGGGACTCCCGTGGCTACACCTTC. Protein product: CASRRDSRGYTF.

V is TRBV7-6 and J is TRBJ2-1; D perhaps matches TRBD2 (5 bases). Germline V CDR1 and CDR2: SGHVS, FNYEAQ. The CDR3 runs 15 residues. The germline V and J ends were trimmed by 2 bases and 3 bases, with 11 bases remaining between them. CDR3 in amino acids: CASSLFLAIYNEQFF. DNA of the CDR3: TGTGCCAGCAGCTTATTCCTAGCTATCTACAATGAGCAGTTCTTC.

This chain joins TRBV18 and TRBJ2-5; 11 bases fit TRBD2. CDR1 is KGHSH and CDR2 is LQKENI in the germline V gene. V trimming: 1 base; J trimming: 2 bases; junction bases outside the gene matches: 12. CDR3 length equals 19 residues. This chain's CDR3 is CASSPRRVAGGPKQETQYF. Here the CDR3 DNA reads TGTGCCAGCTCACCACGGCGCGTAGCGGGAGGGCCGAAACAAGAGACCCAGTACTTC.

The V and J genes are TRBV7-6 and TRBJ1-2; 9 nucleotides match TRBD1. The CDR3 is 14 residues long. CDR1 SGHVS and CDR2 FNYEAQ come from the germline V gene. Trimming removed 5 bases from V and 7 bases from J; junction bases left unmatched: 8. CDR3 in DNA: TGTGCCAGCAGCCAGGGACAGGGCACCTCTGGCTACACCTTC. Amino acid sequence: CASSQGQGTSGYTF. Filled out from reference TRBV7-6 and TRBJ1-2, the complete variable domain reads GAGVSQSPRYKVTKRGQDVALRCDPISGHVSLYWYRQALGQGPEFLTYFNYEAQQDKSGLPNDRFSAERPEGSISTLTIQRTEQRDSAMYRCASSQGQGTSGYTFGSGTRLTVV.

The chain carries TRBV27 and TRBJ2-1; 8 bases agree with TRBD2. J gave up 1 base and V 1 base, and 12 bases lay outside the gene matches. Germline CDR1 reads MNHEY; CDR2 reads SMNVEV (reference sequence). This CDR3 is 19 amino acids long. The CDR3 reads CASSLYGDGRAGSYNEQFF. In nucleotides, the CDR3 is TGTGCCAGCAGTTTATACGGGGACGGGAGGGCCGGGTCCTACAATGAGCAGTTCTTC.

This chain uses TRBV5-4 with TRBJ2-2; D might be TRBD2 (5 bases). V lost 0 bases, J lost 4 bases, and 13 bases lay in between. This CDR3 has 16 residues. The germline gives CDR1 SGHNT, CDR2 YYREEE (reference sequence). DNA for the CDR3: TGTGCCAGCAGCTTGGGGAGGACGACCGGCACCGGGGAGCTGTTTTTT. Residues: CASSLGRTTGTGELFF.

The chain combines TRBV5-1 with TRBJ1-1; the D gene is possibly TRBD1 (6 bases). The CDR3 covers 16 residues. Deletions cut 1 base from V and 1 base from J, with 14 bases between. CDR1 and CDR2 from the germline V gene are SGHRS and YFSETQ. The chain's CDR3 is CASSLPTGTRNTEAFF. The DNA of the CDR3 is TGCGCCAGCAGCTTGCCCACCGGGACACGGAACACTGAAGCTTTCTTT.

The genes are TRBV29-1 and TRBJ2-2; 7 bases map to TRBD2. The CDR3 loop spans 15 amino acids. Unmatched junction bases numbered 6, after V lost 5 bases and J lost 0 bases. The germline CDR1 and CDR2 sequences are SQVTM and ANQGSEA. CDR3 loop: CSVQVGRTNTGELFF. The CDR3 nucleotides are TGCAGCGTTCAAGTCGGGAGGACGAACACCGGGGAGCTGTTTTTT.

Here the CDR3 reads CASSLTGPTEAFF. CDR3 DNA: TGTGCCAGCAGCCTGACAGGGCCTACTGAAGCTTTCTTT. This sequence joins TRBV7-2 and TRBJ1-1; the match to TRBD1 covers 7 bases. Germline V gives CDR1 SGHTA, CDR2 FQGNSA. The CDR3 is 13 amino acids. V gave up 5 bases and J gave up 5 bases; unmatched junction bases: 5.

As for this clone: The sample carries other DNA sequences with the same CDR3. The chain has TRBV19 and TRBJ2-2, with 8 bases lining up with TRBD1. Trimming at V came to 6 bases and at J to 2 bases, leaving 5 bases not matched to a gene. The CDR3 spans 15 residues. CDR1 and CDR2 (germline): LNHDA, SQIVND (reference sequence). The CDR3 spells CASRRTGLNTGELFF. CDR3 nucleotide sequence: TGTGCCAGTAGGCGGACAGGGCTAAACACCGGGGAGCTGTTTTTT.

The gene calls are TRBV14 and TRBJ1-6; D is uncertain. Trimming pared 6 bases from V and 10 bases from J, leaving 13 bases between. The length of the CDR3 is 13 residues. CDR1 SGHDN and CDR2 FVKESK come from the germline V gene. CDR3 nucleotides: TGTGCCAGCAGGTCGGAGCTTTGGTCACCCCTCCACTTT. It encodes CASRSELWSPLHF.

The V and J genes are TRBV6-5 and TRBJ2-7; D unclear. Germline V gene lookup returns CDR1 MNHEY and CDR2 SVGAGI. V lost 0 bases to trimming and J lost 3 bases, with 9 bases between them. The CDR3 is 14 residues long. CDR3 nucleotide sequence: TGTGCCAGCAGTTACTCGAACAGATTCTACGAGCAGTACTTC. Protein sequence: CASSYSNRFYEQYF.

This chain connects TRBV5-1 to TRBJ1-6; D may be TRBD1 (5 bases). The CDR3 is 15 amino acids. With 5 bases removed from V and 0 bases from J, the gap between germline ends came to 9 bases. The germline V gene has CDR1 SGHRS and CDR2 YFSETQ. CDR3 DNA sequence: TGCGCCAGCAGGGACATCGCCTCCTATAATTCACCCCTCCACTTT. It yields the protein CASRDIASYNSPLHF.